Listed below are T cell receptor beta chains from one sample, sequenced in a study of blood T cell repertoires in COVID-19. Some clones are missing from TCRdb's copy, which holds only in-frame ones; the method was immunoSEQ multiplex PCR. The sample shows approximately 230,000 clones, around four fifths of them seen only once. Sequenced: peripheral blood. The source is a man under 40 with active or convalescent COVID-19. The CDR3 runs from the conserved cysteine through the conserved F or W. Clone sizes are given selectively: once, few, many, or a class where the clone is expanded.

abundance	j_gene	v_gene	CDR3aa
NA	TRBJ2-3	TRBV7-6	CASSQVAGYTDTQYF
NA	TRBJ2-7	TRBV11-2	CASSLDGGEFPYEQYF
NA	TRBJ2-1	TRBV3-1/TRBV3-2	CASSQGCLAGVNEQFF
once	TRBJ2-1	TRBV10-3	CAISERLVESEQFF
NA	TRBJ1-2	TRBV5-6	CASSAMGQGVYGYTF
NA	TRBJ2-7	TRBV12-3/TRBV12-4	CASSQDSYKQYF
NA	TRBJ1-2	TRBV18	CASKKGQGRAGYTF
NA	TRBJ2-5	TRBV11-2	CASSALTSGRLETQYF
NA	TRBJ2-1	TRBV7-7	CASSSLAGGGNEQFF
NA	TRBJ1-6	TRBV6-6	CASSIPGQGDNSPLHF
NA	TRBJ2-3	TRBV7-6	CASSLGERNTDTQYF
NA	TRBJ1-1	TRBV28	CASSWGLNTEAFF
NA	TRBJ2-7	TRBV29-1	CSAGAGVQGVQYF
NA	TRBJ1-1	TRBV5-1	CASSPGQGAVNTEAFF
NA	TRBJ2-6	TRBV19	CASSITSGVGSGANVLTF
NA	TRBJ1-2	TRBV28	CASSLSQGGYGYTF
few	TRBJ1-5	TRBV10-1	CASSPRDFHNQPQHF
NA	TRBJ2-3	TRBV28	CASSFAPGTISTDTQYF
NA	TRBJ2-1	TRBV28	CASIRTGAILGKQFF
NA	TRBJ2-7	TRBV30	CAGTRSAYEQYF
NA	TRBJ1-2	TRBV4-1	CASSPRDTGNYGYTF
NA	TRBJ2-3	TRBV9	CASSKRGAGTDTQYF
NA	TRBJ2-1	TRBV18	CASSPLVASGTGLNNEQFF
NA	TRBJ2-7	TRBV27	CASRRTGTYEQYF
NA	TRBJ1-1	TRBV2	CASTSPMNTEAFF
few	TRBJ1-2	TRBV4-2	CASSPQEGGYTF
NA	TRBJ2-1	TRBV2	CASSEQGIFNEQFF
NA	TRBJ2-7	TRBV5-5	CASSFAGFEQYF
NA	TRBJ2-1	TRBV6-5	CASSYRSGSVRNEQFF
NA	TRBJ2-5	TRBV4-1	CASRRTSGVDETQYF
NA	TRBJ1-6	TRBV30	CAWRGQNNSPLHF
NA	TRBJ1-2	TRBV4-1	CASSQVRGGNYGYTF
once	TRBJ2-7	TRBV5-1	CASSFSRDTYEQYF
NA	TRBJ2-2	TRBV6-5	CASSLQGAGSGELFF
NA	TRBJ2-1	TRBV19	CASSIDIGLDEQFF
NA	TRBJ1-1	TRBV19	CASTFGLMNTEAFF
NA	TRBJ2-3	TRBV9	CASSVRGGDQRDTQYF
once	TRBJ2-3	TRBV18	CASSRRGDSTDTQYF
few	TRBJ2-1	TRBV30	CAWRGGTGSYNEQFF
NA	TRBJ2-1	TRBV4-3	CASSQFGAGASINEQFF
NA	TRBJ2-7	TRBV11-2	CASSGLVVYEQYF
NA	TRBJ2-7	TRBV29-1	CSVGGRGVPYEQYF
once	TRBJ1-3	TRBV11-2	CASSPPTVSGNTIYF